This TCR beta chain derives from a study of cytomegalovirus exposure and HLA in healthy donors. Study-wide background: A preliminary data release comprised roughly 80 million unique TCRs obtained from HLA-typed donors. Study results and limitations: It was fewer than 200 TCR beta chains that were listed as cytomegalovirus-associated. Roughly uniform sequencing depth across donors was assumed, possibly incorrectly.

With regard to this clone: The antigen remains unidentified.

Primers for the PCR totalled 60 Vbeta and 13 Jbeta. Produced via immunoSEQ multiplex PCR; TCRdb's table is partial and in-frame only. This table holds some 70,000 clones. Source material: PBMCs. The TCR sequence derives from a boy between 10 and 17 years old in good health and CMV-seronegative.

The CDR3 sequence is CASSDRLAGAVLTF. CDR3 coding DNA: TGTGCCAGCAGTGACCGACTAGCGGGAGCAGTCCTGACTTTC. This rearrangement joins TRBV25-1 to TRBJ2-6; 12 bases are a match to TRBD2. In germline, CDR1 is MGHDK, CDR2 SYGVNS. Unmatched junction bases numbered 4, after V lost 3 bases and J lost 13 bases. The CDR3 runs 14 residues.